The rows below give T cell receptor beta chains drawn from one sample of a study of blood T cells in healthy people across ages. TCRdb re-called the 5' RACE reads through MiXCR, storing one row per CDR3 protein. The repertoire holds about 640,000 distinct CDR3 sequences, with 58% as singletons. Sequencing used blood. These receptors came from a man aged 60 to 75 in good health. The conserved cysteine and the conserved F or W are not part of the CDR3 here. Clone sizes are given selectively: once, few, many, or a class where the clone is expanded.

clone size,V gene,J gene,CDR3 protein
.,TRBV5-5,TRBJ2-2,ASRTQTGNTGELF
.,TRBV3-1,TRBJ1-4,ASSQDRWGNEKLF
.,TRBV4-2,TRBJ2-5,ASSQEVGGQEAQY
few,TRBV7-2,TRBJ1-2,ASSLVAGGGDGYT
.,TRBV5-1,TRBJ2-1,ASRPTGGPSNEQF
.,TRBV27,TRBJ1-2,ASSTIPRFLYGAAGIYGYT
many,TRBV5-1,TRBJ2-7,ASSSDGWYEQY
few,TRBV5-1,TRBJ2-5,ASSPGLVGETQY
.,TRBV7-2,TRBJ2-5,ASSFRRGWGTQY
.,TRBV9,TRBJ2-6,ASSAGAGSSGANVLT
.,TRBV20-1,TRBJ2-1,SASEGASYNEQF
.,TRBV27,TRBJ1-4,ASSTYREANEKLF
.,TRBV14,TRBJ1-2,ASSRQGFGYGYT
.,TRBV28,TRBJ1-6,ASSSPLGRGSPLH
few,TRBV10-3,TRBJ2-7,AIGTGDYYEQY
.,TRBV12-3/TRBV12-4,TRBJ2-3,ASRVGGGGTDTQY
.,TRBV6-5,TRBJ2-7,ASSYSLGAYEQY
.,TRBV2,TRBJ2-5,ASRVGQGGETQY
few,TRBV18,TRBJ1-1,ASSPTAGVENTEAF
.,TRBV5-1,TRBJ2-1,ASRSGGGNEQF
.,TRBV10-2,TRBJ2-7,ASRGDRVDEQY
.,TRBV7-8,TRBJ2-5,ASSSRLEEETQY
.,TRBV20-1,TRBJ2-3,SATTGGGTDTQY
.,TRBV20-1,TRBJ2-3,SAKRQDSTDTQY
.,TRBV7-6,TRBJ2-1,ASSVGYNEQF
.,TRBV12-3/TRBV12-4,TRBJ1-2,ASSRGSQRYGYT
.,TRBV5-1,TRBJ2-5,ASSQLGSAQETQY
.,TRBV7-2,TRBJ2-5,ASSGRTDRTETQY
.,TRBV18,TRBJ1-4,ASSPRQGADREKLF
.,TRBV10-1,TRBJ2-5,ASSSRDGPQETQY
.,TRBV6-5,TRBJ1-1,ASKGPGTLNTEAF
.,TRBV2,TRBJ1-1,ASGRRLANTEAF
.,TRBV2,TRBJ1-6,ASSLPGMVVASPLH